A few counts support the clone carrying this TCR beta chain. Its antigen is as yet unknown. Both 60 Vbeta primers and 13 Jbeta primers went into the PCR. Authors' data handling: Later work found 80 million or so unique TCR beta chains, with some 11 million shared. Sequencing was performed with immunoSEQ multiplex PCR; in TCRdb, only in-frame clones are kept and a portion is missing. V, J and clone size are those of that table, while D and trimming were read from the DNA. The table lists 150,000 or so clones, 70% to 80% of them singletons, with approximately 15% in the top ten. The entry originates in a study of cytomegalovirus exposure and HLA in healthy donors. The study's findings and limits: It was reported that TCR beta sequences correctly inferred the HLA-A and HLA-B alleles for most subjects. Three chains tied to CMV proved CMV antigen-specific in vitro.

When sampled, the donors appeared nominally healthy, though they likely had unrecorded immune exposures. V lost 2 bases, J lost 2 bases, and 17 bases lay in between. This CDR3 has 17 residues. CDR1 SGHTA and CDR2 FQGNSA come from the germline V gene. This clonotype was sampled from a woman in her 40s in good health and CMV-seronegative. What was sequenced was PBMCs. The V gene is TRBV7-2, the J gene TRBJ2-3; tentatively, D is TRBD1 (6 bases). CDR3: CASSLMGAGSYTDTQYF. In DNA form, the CDR3 reads TGTGCCAGCAGCTTAATGGGGGCAGGCAGTTACACAGATACGCAGTATTTT.